This T cell receptor beta chain came from a study of blood T cell repertoires in COVID-19 (dated by TCRdb to between 2020 and 2021). At the level of the whole study: Samples from collaborators originated in the United States, Italy and Spain and spanned both the acute and convalescent phases of COVID-19. The prospective study material was composed of cDNA or gDNA derived from T cells, B-cell-depleted T cells, or PBMCs. Sample metadata almost always included a de-identified subject ID, COVID-19 status, age in years and sex. The dataset comprised deeply sampled blood TCRbeta repertoires from subjects exposed to, actively infected with, or recovered from COVID-19. Samples were obtained from the ongoing ImmuneRACE study (first 160 participants) and from some 1,300 subjects provided by 6 global collaborators. HLA class I and class II types, where available, came from metadata supplied by the sample provider rather than from assay-based typing. The repertoires were released in a freely available public database intended as a resource for research on the immune response to SARS-CoV-2. Here is what the overall study found, with its caveats: The amount of clinical and demographic metadata varied by source and participant and was provided uncurated.

Worth noting for this clone: Its antigen target is currently unknown. Base qualities are not provided; no much larger clone lies one nucleotide away.

The immunoSEQ Assay, a bias-controlled multiplex PCR, was used to amplify TCRbeta CDR3 regions from genomic DNA. Concerning the study's data processing: Within the assay, amplification of reference gene primers was used to estimate how many nucleated cells each sample contained. To quantify the absolute abundance of each unique TCRbeta CDR3 rearrangement, sequence reads were collapsed and filtered. For each sample, productive Simpson clonality was calculated by taking the square root of Simpson's diversity index across productive rearrangements. Drawn from immuneACCESS, this table holds only the in-frame rearrangements with V and J called that TCRdb kept. Clones are partly lost; checked studies trace under half to an unresolved V gene and leave the rest unexplained. V and J calls and clone size come straight from that table; D and trimming were deduced from the DNA. This sample lists 95,000 to 150,000 clones; around nine tenths were detected once. 7.6% of the sample lies in the top ten.

The CDR3, from cysteine to phenylalanine, totals 17 residues. The retained sequence is limited to the CDR3, 51 bases, with the frame set at the first base. CDR1 and CDR2 are drawn from the germline V gene: MGHDK, SYGVNS. Trimmed from V: 1 base; trimmed from J: 5 bases; junction bases lacking a gene match: 11. Whole blood was collected in K2EDTA tubes by collaborating institutions according to the institutions' own protocols. For TCRbeta analysis, collaborators shipped samples as frozen whole blood, isolated PBMCs, or DNA extracted from either of those sample types. The rearrangement joined TRBV25-1 to TRBJ2-5; 9 of the junction bases match TRBD1. This TCR derives from a man between 45 and 60 years old with acute or convalescent COVID-19. What was sequenced was peripheral blood. The DNA sequence is given as TGTGCCAGCAGTGAATGTCCAAGACAGGGGGAATTGGAGACCCAGTACTTC. Translation gives CASSECPRQGELETQYF.